Listed below are T cell receptor beta chains from one sample, sequenced in a study of CD8 T cells in ankylosing spondylitis. TCRdb processed the 5' RACE reads anew with MiXCR; each CDR3 protein has one entry. The data hold a few hundred thousand distinct CDR3 sequences, with under 25% observed a single time. The sequencing sample was made of blood, either unsorted or a sorted T cell fraction (not recorded which). The receptor source for this set is a female donor with ankylosing spondylitis or in good health (not recorded which). CDR3s include the opening cysteine and the closing phenylalanine or tryptophan. A D gene is named only where the DNA matches it firmly. Size values are once, few and many counts, or a class for expanded clones, and some rows have none.

>.|few|TRBJ2-3|TRBV6-2/TRBV6-3
CASRPSSADTQYF
TGTGCCAGCAGACCATCCTCTGCAGATACGCAGTATTTT
>TRBD2|few|TRBJ2-1|TRBV7-2
CASSPPSSGAYNEQFF
TGTGCCAGCAGCCCACCCTCTAGCGGGGCCTACAATGAGCAGTTCTTC
>.|.|TRBJ1-5|TRBV12-3/TRBV12-4
CASSSRYSNQPQHF
TGTGCCAGCAGCTCCCGTTATAGCAATCAGCCCCAGCATTTT
>.|few|TRBJ1-5|TRBV20-1
CSATEPIGGNQPQHF
TGCAGTGCTACTGAACCCATTGGTGGCAATCAGCCCCAGCATTTT
>TRBD1|few|TRBJ2-5|TRBV6-1
CASRVQGSHRETQYF
TGTGCCAGCAGGGTACAGGGGTCCCATCGAGAGACCCAGTACTTC
>TRBD1|few|TRBJ2-1|TRBV6-2/TRBV6-3
CASSFPTGGNEQFF
TGTGCCAGCAGTTTTCCGACAGGGGGCAATGAGCAGTTCTTC
>.|.|TRBJ1-1|TRBV19
CASSLSPQGKTEAFF
TGTGCCAGTAGTCTATCACCACAGGGTAAGACTGAAGCTTTCTTT
>TRBD1|.|TRBJ2-6|TRBV24-1
CATISQGSQISGANVLTF
TGTGCCACCATTTCACAGGGGTCGCAGATATCAGGGGCCAACGTCCTGACTTTC
>TRBD2|once|TRBJ2-7|TRBV6-1
CASSQTSGRRSYEQYF
TGTGCCAGCAGCCAGACTAGCGGGAGAAGGTCCTACGAGCAGTACTTC
>.|.|TRBJ1-5|TRBV2
CASSEKGQANQPQHF
TGTGCCAGCAGTGAAAAGGGGCAGGCGAATCAGCCCCAGCATTTT
>.|.|TRBJ1-2|TRBV14
CASSPGQYGYTF
TGTGCCAGCAGCCCCGGACAGTATGGCTACACCTTC
>TRBD1|many|TRBJ2-1|TRBV5-4
CASSMGRGLGLGSYNEQFF
TGTGCCAGCAGCATGGGCAGGGGGCTTGGGTTAGGCTCCTACAATGAGCAGTTCTTC
>.|few|TRBJ1-1|TRBV20-1
CSAPLDRNTEAFF
TGCAGTGCTCCCTTGGACAGGAACACTGAAGCTTTCTTT
>.|.|TRBJ2-5|TRBV4-2
CASSQAGDQEIQYF
TGTGCCAGCAGCCAAGCAGGGGACCAAGAGATCCAGTACTTC
>.|.|TRBJ2-6|TRBV11-2
CASSLDGLSGANVLTF
TGTGCCAGCAGCTTAGACGGCTTGTCTGGGGCCAACGTCCTGACTTTC
>.|few|TRBJ1-1|TRBV28
CASSGRDAPNTEAFF
TGTGCCAGCAGTGGGCGGGACGCCCCGAACACTGAAGCTTTCTTT
>TRBD2|.|TRBJ2-1|TRBV10-3
CAISVGTSGRTETYNEQFF
TGTGCCATCAGTGTGGGCACTAGCGGGAGGACGGAGACCTACAATGAGCAGTTCTTC
>TRBD2|many|TRBJ2-5|TRBV20-1
CSASPGLAGETQYF
TGCAGTGCTAGTCCGGGACTAGCGGGAGAGACCCAGTACTTC